A selection of T cell receptor beta chains follows, all from one sample in a study of blood T cell repertoires in COVID-19. TCRdb keeps only in-frame clones here, not all; method: immunoSEQ multiplex PCR. This sample has about 240,000 clones, with 84% found just once. Material for sequencing was peripheral blood. These receptor sequences come from a man in his fifties with acute or convalescent COVID-19. The CDR3 runs from the conserved cysteine through the conserved F or W. D genes are given only for firm matches. Size is omitted from some rows. Given values are once, few, many or a class for expanded clones.

v_gene	d_gene	j_gene	abundance	CDR3aa	CDR3nt
TRBV28	NA	TRBJ2-7	NA	CASSSPGQPSYEQYF	TGTGCCAGCAGTTCACCGGGACAACCTTCCTACGAGCAGTACTTC
TRBV14	NA	TRBJ2-3	NA	CASSPRAVGGDTQYF	TGTGCCAGCAGCCCCCGGGCGGTGGGGGGAGATACGCAGTATTTT
TRBV6-5	NA	TRBJ1-1	NA	CASSLGPNTEAFF	TGTGCCAGCAGTTTGGGGCCGAACACTGAAGCTTTCTTT
TRBV18	TRBD1	TRBJ1-1	NA	CASSAGTGSTEAFF	TGTGCCAGCTCAGCCGGGACAGGGAGTACTGAAGCTTTCTTT
TRBV11-3	NA	TRBJ2-7	NA	CASSLSSYEQYF	TGTGCCAGCAGCTTATCCAGCTACGAGCAGTACTTC
TRBV7-3	TRBD2	TRBJ2-7	NA	CASSLGLAGIYEQYF	TGTGCCAGCAGCTTAGGGCTAGCGGGGATCTACGAGCAGTACTTC
TRBV27	TRBD2	TRBJ2-5	few	CASSLGPGGPQTQYF	TGTGCCAGCAGTTTGGGCCCGGGAGGGCCTCAGACCCAGTACTTC
TRBV11-2	NA	TRBJ1-1	NA	CASSWGDRNTEAFF	TGTGCCAGCAGCTGGGGGGACCGGAACACTGAAGCTTTCTTT
TRBV30	NA	TRBJ1-1	NA	CAWSVGGGKTEAFF	TGTGCCTGGAGTGTAGGCGGGGGGAAGACTGAAGCTTTCTTT
TRBV14	TRBD2	TRBJ2-1	NA	CASRQSGSGDNEQFF	TGTGCCAGCAGACAAAGCGGGAGTGGGGACAATGAGCAGTTCTTC